These 8 T cell receptor beta chains originate from one sample sequenced in a study of T cell repertoires in aging, cancer and after chemotherapy. A mixed TRB-A/B primer pool amplified rearranged TRB by multiplex touch-down PCR. MiXCR was run by TCRdb on the multiplex PCR reads, yielding one entry per CDR3 protein. The sample has around 15,000 distinct CDR3 sequences, 45% to 55% seen once. Peripheral blood genomic DNA, not sorted cells or RNA, was the template. The sequencing sample was made of blood. These receptors were taken from a human donor in good health.

This clonotype occurred a few times. This chain links TRBV6-6 with TRBJ2-3, with TRBD1 identical over 8 bases. The V and J ends lost 5 bases and 5 bases, in that order; junction bases with no gene match: 12. This CDR3 contains 16 residues. Germline V lookup: CDR1 MNHNY, CDR2 SVGAGI (reference sequence). In DNA form, the CDR3 reads TGTGCCAGCAGTCCCCAGGGGGCTAAAGCGGTAGATACGCAGTATTTT. Translating gives CASSPQGAKAVDTQYF.

This clonotype has a handful of counts. The chain uses TRBV19 and TRBJ2-6; 7 nucleotides align to TRBD1. The ends lost 9 bases at V and 2 bases at J; junction bases unmatched: 4. Germline loops: CDR1 LNHDA, CDR2 SQIVND (reference sequence). The CDR3 is 14 residues long. The CDR3 DNA sequence: TGTGCCAGCAAAGGGACAGCTGGGGCCAACGTCCTGACTTTC. As protein: CASKGTAGANVLTF.

The genes are TRBV5-6 and TRBJ1-6; 10 positions match TRBD1. The V gene end was trimmed by 4 bases and the J gene end by 4 bases; junction bases not matched to a gene: 5. Germline lookup yields CDR1 SGHDT and CDR2 YYEEEE. The CDR3 has 16 residues. The CDR3 region is CASSPTGGPYNSPLHF. CDR3 nucleotide sequence: TGTGCCAGCAGCCCGACAGGGGGCCCGTATAATTCACCCCTCCACTTT.

This rearrangement joins TRBV18 to TRBJ2-3, with a weak D call TRBD2 (6 bases). The CDR3 covers 12 residues. CDR1 and CDR2 (germline): KGHSH, LQKENI. V was shortened by 5 bases and J by 4 bases, with 7 bases between the two germline ends. The CDR3 is CASSGGADTQYF. The CDR3 coding sequence is TGTGCCAGCTCAGGCGGGGCAGATACGCAGTATTTT.

There are a few counts of this clonotype. The J gene is TRBJ2-1, the V gene TRBV5-6; 9 nucleotides agree with TRBD1. The CDR3 runs 15 residues. V lost 0 bases, J lost 4 bases, and 2 bases stayed unmatched. Germline V gene lookup returns CDR1 SGHDT and CDR2 YYEEEE. CDR3 coding DNA: TGTGCCAGCAGCTTGGACAGGGGGCCTTACAATGAGCAGTTCTTC. This encodes CASSLDRGPYNEQFF.

This rearrangement joins TRBV6-5 to TRBJ2-7, with D tentatively TRBD1 (6 bases). The CDR3 runs to 17 residues. Germline V gene lookup returns CDR1 MNHEY and CDR2 SVGAGI. Trimming removed 2 bases from V and 3 bases from J, with 20 bases in between. In DNA form, the CDR3 reads TGTGCCAGCAGTTACCGATCCTCTAAAGGGGGTAGCTACGAGCAGTACTTC. Protein sequence: CASSYRSSKGGSYEQYF.

V and J are TRBV5-1 and TRBJ2-2; D is perhaps TRBD2 (5 bases). CDR1 SGHRS and CDR2 YFSETQ come from the germline V gene. CDR3 length: 15 residues. The germline V and J ends were trimmed by 7 bases and 7 bases, with 20 bases remaining between them. CDR3 sequence: CASGSGLGADGELFF. CDR3 in DNA: TGCGCCAGCGGTTCGGGGTTAGGAGCCGACGGGGAGCTGTTTTTT.

This clonotype was seen a few times. This sequence joins TRBV19 and TRBJ1-2, with D possibly being TRBD1 (6 bases). This CDR3 spans 17 amino acids. The V end was cut by 6 bases, the J end by 4 bases, with 24 bases between. CDR1 and CDR2 (germline): LNHDA, SQIVND (reference sequence). The CDR3: CASRINPSGAALYGYTF. The CDR3, as DNA: TGTGCCAGTAGGATCAATCCCTCAGGGGCCGCCCTCTATGGCTACACCTTC. Variable domain in full (rest from reference TRBV19 and TRBJ1-2): DGGITQSPKYLFRKEGQNVTLSCEQNLNHDAMYWYRQDPGQGLRLIYYSQIVNDFQKGDIAEGYSVSREKKESFPLTVTSAQKNPTAFYLCASRINPSGAALYGYTFGSGTRLTVV.